The present T cell receptor (beta chain) was sequenced within a study of blood T cell repertoires in COVID-19. At the level of the study: Nucleic acid was either cDNA or gDNA, and it came from T cells, B-cell-depleted T cells, or PBMCs.

The germline V gene has CDR1 MNHEY and CDR2 SVGEGT. J lost 8 bases, V lost 4 bases, and 6 bases had no gene match. The CDR3 spans 14 residues. In the study's own analysis: Estimated nucleated cell counts came from reference gene primer amplification. Repertoires were generated with immunoSEQ multiplex PCR, while TCRdb's copy carries only in-frame clones and drops some. For V, J and clone size, that table is used; D and trimming come from the DNA. Seen here are around 180,000 clones, approximately 85% observed once, and the top ten hold 6.9%. Seattle cases were enrolled at active infection and followed longitudinally.

This TCR derives from a man older than 75 with COVID-19, enrolled during active disease. The chain has TRBV6-2 or TRBV6-3 and TRBJ1-2; TRBD1 matches at 11 bases. The sample consisted of peripheral blood. The CDR3 DNA sequence: TGTGCCAGCAGTTGGGACAGGGGGATATCGGGCTACACCTTC. It is translated as CASSWDRGISGYTF.